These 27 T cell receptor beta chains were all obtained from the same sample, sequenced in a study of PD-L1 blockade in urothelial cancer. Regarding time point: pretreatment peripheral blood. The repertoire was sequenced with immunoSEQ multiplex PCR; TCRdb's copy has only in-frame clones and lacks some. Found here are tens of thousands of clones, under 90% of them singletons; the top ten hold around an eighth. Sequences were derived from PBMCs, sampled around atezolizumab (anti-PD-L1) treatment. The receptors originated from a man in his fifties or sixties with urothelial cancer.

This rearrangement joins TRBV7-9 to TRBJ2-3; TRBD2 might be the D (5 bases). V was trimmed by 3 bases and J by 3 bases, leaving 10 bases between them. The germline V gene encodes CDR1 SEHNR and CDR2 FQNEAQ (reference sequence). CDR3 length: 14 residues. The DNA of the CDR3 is TGTGCCAGCAGCTTTGAGGGAGTAACAGATACGCAGTATTTT. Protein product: CASSFEGVTDTQYF.

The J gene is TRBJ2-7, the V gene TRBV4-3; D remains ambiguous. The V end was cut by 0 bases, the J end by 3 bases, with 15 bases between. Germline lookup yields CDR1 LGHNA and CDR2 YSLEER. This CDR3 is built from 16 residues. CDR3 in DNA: TGCGCCAGCAGCCAAGATTGGGCCGAAGACGTCTACGAGCAGTACTTC. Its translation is CASSQDWAEDVYEQYF.

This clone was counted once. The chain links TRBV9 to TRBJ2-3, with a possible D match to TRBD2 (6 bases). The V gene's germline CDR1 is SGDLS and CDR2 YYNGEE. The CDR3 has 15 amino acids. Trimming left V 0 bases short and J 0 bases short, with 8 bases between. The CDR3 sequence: CASSVVAGSTDTQYF. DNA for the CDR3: TGTGCCAGCAGCGTAGTTGCGGGGAGCACAGATACGCAGTATTTT.

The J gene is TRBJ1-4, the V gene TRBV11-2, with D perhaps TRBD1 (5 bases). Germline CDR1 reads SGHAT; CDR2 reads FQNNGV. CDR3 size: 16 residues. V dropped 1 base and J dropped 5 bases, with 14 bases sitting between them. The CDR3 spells CASSLGLRGENEKLFF. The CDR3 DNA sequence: TGTGCCAGCAGCTTAGGCCTGCGGGGGGAAAATGAAAAACTGTTTTTT. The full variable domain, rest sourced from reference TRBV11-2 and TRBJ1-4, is EAGVAQSPRYKIIEKRQSVAFWCNPISGHATLYWYQQILGQGPKLLIQFQNNGVVDDSQLPKDRFSAERLKGVDSTLKIQPAKLEDSAVYLCASSLGLRGENEKLFFGSGTQLSVL.

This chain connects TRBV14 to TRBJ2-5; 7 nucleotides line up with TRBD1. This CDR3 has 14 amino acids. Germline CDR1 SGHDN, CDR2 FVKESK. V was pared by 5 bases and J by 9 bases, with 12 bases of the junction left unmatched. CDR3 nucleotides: TGTGCCAGCAGCTCGATGACAGGGTCGCTTGCCCAGTACTTC. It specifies CASSSMTGSLAQYF. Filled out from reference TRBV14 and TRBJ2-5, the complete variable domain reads EAGVTQFPSHSVIEKGQTVTLRCDPISGHDNLYWYRRVMGKEIKFLLHFVKESKQDESGMPNNRFLAERTGGTYSTLKVQPAELEDSGVYFCASSSMTGSLAQYFGPGTRLLVL.

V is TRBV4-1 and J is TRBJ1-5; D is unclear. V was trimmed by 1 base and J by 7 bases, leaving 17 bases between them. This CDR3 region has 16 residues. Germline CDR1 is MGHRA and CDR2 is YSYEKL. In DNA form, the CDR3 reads TGCGCCAGCAGCCAAGTTAATACGGGATCGGGGCAGCCCCAGCATTTT. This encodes CASSQVNTGSGQPQHF.

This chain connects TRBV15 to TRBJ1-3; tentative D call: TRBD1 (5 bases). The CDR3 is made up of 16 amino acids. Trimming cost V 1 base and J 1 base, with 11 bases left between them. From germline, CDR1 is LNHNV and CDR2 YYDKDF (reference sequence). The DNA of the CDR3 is TGTGCCACCAGCAGAGGTCCAGGGTTATCTGGAAACACCATATATTTT. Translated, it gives CATSRGPGLSGNTIYF.

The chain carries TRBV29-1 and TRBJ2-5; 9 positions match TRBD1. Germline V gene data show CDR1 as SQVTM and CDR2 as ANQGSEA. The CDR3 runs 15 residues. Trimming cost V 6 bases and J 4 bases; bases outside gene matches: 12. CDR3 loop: CSVVKGDRELETQYF. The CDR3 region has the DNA TGCAGCGTCGTGAAAGGGGACAGGGAGCTAGAGACCCAGTACTTC. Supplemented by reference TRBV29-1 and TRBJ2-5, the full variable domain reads SAVISQKPSRDICQRGTSLTIQCQVDSQVTMMFWYRQQPGQSLTLIATANQGSEATYESGFVIDKFPISRPNLTFSTLTVSNMSPEDSSIYLCSVVKGDRELETQYFGPGTRLLVL.

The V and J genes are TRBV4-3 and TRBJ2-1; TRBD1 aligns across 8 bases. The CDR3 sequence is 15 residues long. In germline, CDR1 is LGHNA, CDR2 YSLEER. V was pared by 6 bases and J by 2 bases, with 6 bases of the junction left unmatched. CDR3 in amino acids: CASRGGQAAYNEQFF. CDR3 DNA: TGCGCCAGCAGGGGGGGACAGGCCGCCTACAATGAGCAGTTCTTC.

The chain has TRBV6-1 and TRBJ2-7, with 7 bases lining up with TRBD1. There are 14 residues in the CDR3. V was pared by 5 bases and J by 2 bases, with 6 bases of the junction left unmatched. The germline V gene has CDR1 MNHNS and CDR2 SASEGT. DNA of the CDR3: TGTGCCAGCAGTCCGGGACAGTCAACCTACGAGCAGTACTTC. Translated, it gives CASSPGQSTYEQYF.

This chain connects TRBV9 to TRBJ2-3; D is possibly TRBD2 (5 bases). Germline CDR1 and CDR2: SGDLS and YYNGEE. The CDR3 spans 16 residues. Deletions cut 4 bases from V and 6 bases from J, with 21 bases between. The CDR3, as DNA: TGTGCCAGCAGCCCGCCTTTTAGTCCTAGCTCGGATACGCAGTATTTT. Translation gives CASSPPFSPSSDTQYF.

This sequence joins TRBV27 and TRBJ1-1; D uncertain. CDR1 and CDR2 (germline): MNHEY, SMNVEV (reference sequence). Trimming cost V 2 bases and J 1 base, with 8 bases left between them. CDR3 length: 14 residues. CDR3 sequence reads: CASSLRVRNTEAFF. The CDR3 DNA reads TGTGCCAGCAGTTTACGGGTACGGAACACTGAAGCTTTCTTT.

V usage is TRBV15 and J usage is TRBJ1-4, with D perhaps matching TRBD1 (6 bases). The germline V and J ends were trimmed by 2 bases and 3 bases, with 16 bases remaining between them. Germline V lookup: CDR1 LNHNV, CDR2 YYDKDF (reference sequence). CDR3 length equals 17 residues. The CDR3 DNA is TGTGCCACCAGCAGAAGGCCGATCACAGGGTCTAATGAAAAACTGTTTTTT. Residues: CATSRRPITGSNEKLFF.

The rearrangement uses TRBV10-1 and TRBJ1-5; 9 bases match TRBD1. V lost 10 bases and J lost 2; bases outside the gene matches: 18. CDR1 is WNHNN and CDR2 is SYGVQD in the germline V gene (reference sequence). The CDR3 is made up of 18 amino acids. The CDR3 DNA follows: TGCGCCAAAAGGCTTAGGACAGGGGAATTTGCTTGCAATCAGCCCCAGCATTTT. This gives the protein CAKRLRTGEFACNQPQHF.

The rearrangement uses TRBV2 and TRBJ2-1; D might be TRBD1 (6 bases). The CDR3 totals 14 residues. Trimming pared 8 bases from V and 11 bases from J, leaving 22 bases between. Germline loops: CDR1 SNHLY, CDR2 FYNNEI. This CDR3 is CASGVGQPVAQQFF. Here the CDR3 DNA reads TGTGCCAGCGGGGTAGGACAGCCTGTCGCGCAGCAGTTCTTC.

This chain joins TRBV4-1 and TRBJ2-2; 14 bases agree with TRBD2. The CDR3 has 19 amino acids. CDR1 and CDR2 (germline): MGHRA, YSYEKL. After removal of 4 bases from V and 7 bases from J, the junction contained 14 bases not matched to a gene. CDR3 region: CASSRAGTSGRTESGELFF. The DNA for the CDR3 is TGCGCCAGCAGCCGAGCCGGGACTAGCGGGAGAACCGAAAGCGGGGAGCTGTTTTTT.

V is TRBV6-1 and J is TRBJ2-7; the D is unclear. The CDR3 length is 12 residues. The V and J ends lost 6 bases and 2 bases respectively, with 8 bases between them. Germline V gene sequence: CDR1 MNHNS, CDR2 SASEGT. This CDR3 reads CASRPLAYEQYF. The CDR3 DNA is TGTGCCAGCAGGCCCCTAGCCTACGAGCAGTACTTC.

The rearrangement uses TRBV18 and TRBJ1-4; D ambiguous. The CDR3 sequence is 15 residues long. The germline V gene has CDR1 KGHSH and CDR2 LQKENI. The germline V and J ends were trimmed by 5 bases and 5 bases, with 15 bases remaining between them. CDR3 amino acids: CASSAYGVDNEKLFF. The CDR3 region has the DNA TGTGCCAGCTCAGCCTACGGGGTCGACAATGAAAAACTGTTTTTT.

The CDR3 bases are TGCGCCAGCAGCGTCGAAGCGACTACGGAGCAGTACTTC. This encodes CASSVEATTEQYF. The rearrangement links TRBV5-1 to TRBJ2-7; D perhaps matches TRBD2 (5 bases). The CDR3 is 13 amino acids. Per the germline V gene, CDR1 is SGHRS and CDR2 is YFSETQ. The germline V and J ends were trimmed by 4 bases and 7 bases, with 15 bases remaining between them. The whole variable domain, remainder taken from reference TRBV5-1 and TRBJ2-7, is KAGVTQTPRYLIKTRGQQVTLSCSPISGHRSVSWYQQTPGQGLQFLFEYFSETQRNKGNFPGRFSGRQFSNSRSEMNVSTLELGDSALYLCASSVEATTEQYFGPGTRLTVT.

CDR3 in DNA: TGTGCCAGCAGTGACGGTCCAGCGGGAGTAGATGAGCAGTTCTTC. As protein: CASSDGPAGVDEQFF. This chain connects TRBV6-4 to TRBJ2-1, with TRBD2 matching 8 bases. The CDR3 contains 15 residues. J gave up 8 bases and V 2 bases, and 8 bases lay outside the gene matches. Germline assignment: CDR1 MRHNA and CDR2 SNTAGT.

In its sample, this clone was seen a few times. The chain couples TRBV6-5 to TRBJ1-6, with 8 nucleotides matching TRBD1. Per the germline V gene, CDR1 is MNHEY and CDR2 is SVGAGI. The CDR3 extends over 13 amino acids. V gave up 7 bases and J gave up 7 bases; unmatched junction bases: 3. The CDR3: CASTYRGNSPLHF. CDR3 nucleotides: TGTGCCAGCACGTACAGGGGGAATTCACCCCTCCACTTT.

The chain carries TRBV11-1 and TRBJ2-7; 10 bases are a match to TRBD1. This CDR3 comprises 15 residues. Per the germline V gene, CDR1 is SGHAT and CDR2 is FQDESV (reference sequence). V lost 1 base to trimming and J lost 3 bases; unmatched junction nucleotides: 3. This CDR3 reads CASSLEGQGGYEQYF. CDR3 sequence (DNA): TGTGCCAGCAGCTTAGAAGGACAGGGGGGCTACGAGCAGTACTTC.

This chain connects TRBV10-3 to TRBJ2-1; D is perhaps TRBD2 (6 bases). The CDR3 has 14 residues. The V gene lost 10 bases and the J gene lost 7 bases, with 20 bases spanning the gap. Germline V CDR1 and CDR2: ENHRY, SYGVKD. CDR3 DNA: TGTGCCACCGGGCGGGGTTCAGGTCGGAATGAGCAGTTCTTC. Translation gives CATGRGSGRNEQFF.

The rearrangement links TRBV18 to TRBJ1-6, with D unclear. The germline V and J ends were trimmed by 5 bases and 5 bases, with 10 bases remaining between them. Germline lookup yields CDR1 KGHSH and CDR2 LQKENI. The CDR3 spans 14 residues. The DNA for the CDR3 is TGTGCCAGCTCATCGCCCCCAGATAATTCACCCCTCCACTTT. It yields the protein CASSSPPDNSPLHF.

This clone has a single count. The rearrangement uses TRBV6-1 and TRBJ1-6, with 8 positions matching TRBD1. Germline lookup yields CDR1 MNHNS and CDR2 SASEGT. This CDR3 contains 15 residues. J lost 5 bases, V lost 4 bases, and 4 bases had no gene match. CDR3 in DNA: TGTGCCAGCAGTGTATCGACAGGGGATAATTCACCCCTCCACTTT. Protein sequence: CASSVSTGDNSPLHF.

CDR3 loop: CAISELTEYGYTF. The CDR3 nucleotides read TGTGCCATCAGCGAACTGACTGAATATGGCTACACCTTC. The chain employs TRBV10-3 and TRBJ1-2; D gene uncertain. The CDR3 contains 13 residues. Per germline, CDR1 ENHRY and CDR2 SYGVKD. Trimming took 6 bases from V and 5 from J, leaving 13 bases between them.

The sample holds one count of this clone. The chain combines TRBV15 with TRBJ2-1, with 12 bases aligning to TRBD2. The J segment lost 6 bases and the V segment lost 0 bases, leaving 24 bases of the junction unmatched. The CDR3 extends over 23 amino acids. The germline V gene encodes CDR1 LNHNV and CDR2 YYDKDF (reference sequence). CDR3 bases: TGTGCCACCAGCAGAGATTATGGGCCCCGACTAGCGGGAGAAGTCTCGGTGGTCAATGAGCAGTTCTTC. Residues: CATSRDYGPRLAGEVSVVNEQFF.